The source of this TCR beta chain is a study of post-analysis software for immune sequencing data. General study results and limits: Multiple sclerosis patients had significantly lower normalized Chao1 diversity than controls. Compared with controls, patients had more of about 5 TRBV segments, including TRBV5-6, TRBV5-1 and TRBV20-1.

Built from TCR beta cDNA, the libraries had unique molecular identifiers in them. TCRdb fed the PCR reads into MiXCR, producing one record per CDR3 protein. The sample has fewer than 850,000 distinct CDR3 sequences; 46% are singletons. The trim removed 5 bases at V and 7 bases at J, leaving 7 bases unmatched. Germline CDR1 reads DFQATT; CDR2 reads SNEGSKA (reference sequence). The CDR3 is made up of 15 amino acids. This clonotype turned up a few times. The antigen remains undetermined. The V gene is TRBV20-1, the J gene TRBJ2-1, with TRBD2 matching 14 bases. This receptor was identified in a girl under 18 with multiple sclerosis. The sample consisted of blood. Written as DNA, the CDR3 is TGCAGTGCTTCGGGACTAGCGGGAGTGGAAAATGAGCAGTTCTTC. It encodes CSASGLAGVENEQFF.